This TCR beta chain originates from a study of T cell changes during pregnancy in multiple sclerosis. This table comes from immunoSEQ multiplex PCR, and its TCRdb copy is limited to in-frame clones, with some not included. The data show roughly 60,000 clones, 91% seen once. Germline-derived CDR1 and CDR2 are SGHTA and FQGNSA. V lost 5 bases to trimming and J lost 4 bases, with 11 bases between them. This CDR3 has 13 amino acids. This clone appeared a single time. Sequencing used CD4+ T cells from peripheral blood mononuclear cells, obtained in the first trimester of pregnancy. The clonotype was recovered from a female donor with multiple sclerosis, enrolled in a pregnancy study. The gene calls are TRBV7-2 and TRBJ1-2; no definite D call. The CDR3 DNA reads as TGTGCCAGCAGCACTCGACTGGGCTATGGCTACACCTTC. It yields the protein CASSTRLGYGYTF.